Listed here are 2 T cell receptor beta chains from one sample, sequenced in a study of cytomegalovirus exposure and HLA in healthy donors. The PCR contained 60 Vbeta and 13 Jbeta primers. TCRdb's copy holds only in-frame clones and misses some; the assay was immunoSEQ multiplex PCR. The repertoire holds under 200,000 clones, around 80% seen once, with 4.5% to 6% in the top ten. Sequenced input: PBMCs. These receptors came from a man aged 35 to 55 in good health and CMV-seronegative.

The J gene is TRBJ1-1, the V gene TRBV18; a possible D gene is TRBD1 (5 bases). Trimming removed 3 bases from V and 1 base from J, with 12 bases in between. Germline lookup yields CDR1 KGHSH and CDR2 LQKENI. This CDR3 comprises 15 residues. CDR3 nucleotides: TGTGCCAGCTCACCCACGCAGGGTACGAACACTGAAGCTTTCTTT. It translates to CASSPTQGTNTEAFF. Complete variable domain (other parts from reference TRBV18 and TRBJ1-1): NAGVMQNPRHLVRRRGQEARLRCSPMKGHSHVYWYRQLPEEGLKFMVYLQKENIIDESGMPKERFSAEFPKEGPSILRIQQVVRGDSAAYFCASSPTQGTNTEAFFGQGTRLTVV.

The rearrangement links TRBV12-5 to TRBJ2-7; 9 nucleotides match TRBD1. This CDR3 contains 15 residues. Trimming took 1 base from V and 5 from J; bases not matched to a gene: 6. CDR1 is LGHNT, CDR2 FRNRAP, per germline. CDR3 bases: TGTGCTAGTGGTTTGGGCCGGGACAGGGTGAACGAGCAGTACTTC. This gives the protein CASGLGRDRVNEQYF. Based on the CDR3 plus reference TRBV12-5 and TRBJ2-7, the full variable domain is DARVTQTPRHKVTEMGQEVTMRCQPILGHNTVFWYRQTMMQGLELLAYFRNRAPLDDSGMPKDRFSAEMPDATLATLKIQPSEPRDSAVYFCASGLGRDRVNEQYFGPGTRLTVT.